This TCR beta chain originates from a study of T cells in Graves' hyperthyroidism and ophthalmopathy. Study in general: Peripheral blood was drawn at first diagnosis, prior to all treatment.

TCR beta CDR3 sequences were amplified from RNA transcripts. A set of HTBI primers served as the primers for a first-round RT-PCR of the TCR CDR3. Via MiXCR, TCRdb re-called the multiplex PCR reads, giving one row per CDR3 protein. The table includes a few hundred thousand distinct CDR3 sequences, 17% detected once. In its sample, this clonotype was seen many times. Absence of ophthalmopathy progression within 18 months defined stable Graves' hyperthyroidism. Each diagnosis was grounded in clinical symptoms, serum thyroxine and TRAb, thyroid ultrasound, and orbital computed tomography. PBMCs came from 9 to 10 ml fresh peripheral blood. Looked up from germline, CDR1 is SGHVS and CDR2 is FQNEAQ. V lost 4 bases, J lost 7 bases, and 10 bases stayed unmatched. The CDR3 sequence is 16 residues long.

The gene calls are TRBV7-8 and TRBJ2-1, with 10 bases matching TRBD2. The sequenced material came from blood. The sequence was obtained from a woman aged 45-65 years with Graves' hyperthyroidism. The CDR3: CASSSRGAGGLNEQFF. The CDR3 DNA follows: TGTGCCAGCAGCTCCCGGGGAGCGGGAGGGTTAAATGAGCAGTTCTTC. Using reference TRBV7-8 and TRBJ2-1 for the parts outside the CDR3, the full variable domain is GAGVSQSPRYKVAKRGQDVALRCDPISGHVSLFWYQQALGQGPEFLTYFQNEAQLDKSGLPSDRFFAERPEGSVSTLKIQRTQQEDSAVYLCASSSRGAGGLNEQFFGPGTRLTVL.